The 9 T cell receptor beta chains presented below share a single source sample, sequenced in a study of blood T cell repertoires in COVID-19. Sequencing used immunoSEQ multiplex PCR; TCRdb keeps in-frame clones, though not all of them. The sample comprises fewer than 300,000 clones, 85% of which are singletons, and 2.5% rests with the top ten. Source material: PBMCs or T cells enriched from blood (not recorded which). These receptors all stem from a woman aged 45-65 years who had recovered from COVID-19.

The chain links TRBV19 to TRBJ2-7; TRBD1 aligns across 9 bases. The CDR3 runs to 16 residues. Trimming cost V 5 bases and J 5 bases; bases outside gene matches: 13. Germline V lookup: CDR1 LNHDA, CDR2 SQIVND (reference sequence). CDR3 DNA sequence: TGTGCCAGTAGTGGAATAACAGGGGGCGCAGTTCACGAGCAGTACTTC. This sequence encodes CASSGITGGAVHEQYF. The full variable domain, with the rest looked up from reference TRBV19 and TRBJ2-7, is DGGITQSPKYLFRKEGQNVTLSCEQNLNHDAMYWYRQDPGQGLRLIYYSQIVNDFQKGDIAEGYSVSREKKESFPLTVTSAQKNPTAFYLCASSGITGGAVHEQYFGPGTRLTVT.

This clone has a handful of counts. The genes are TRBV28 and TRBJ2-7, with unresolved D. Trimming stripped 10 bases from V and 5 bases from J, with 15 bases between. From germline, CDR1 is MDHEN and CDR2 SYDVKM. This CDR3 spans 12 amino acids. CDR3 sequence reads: CATNDRVHEQYF. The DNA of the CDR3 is TGTGCCACCAACGACCGGGTCCACGAGCAGTACTTC.

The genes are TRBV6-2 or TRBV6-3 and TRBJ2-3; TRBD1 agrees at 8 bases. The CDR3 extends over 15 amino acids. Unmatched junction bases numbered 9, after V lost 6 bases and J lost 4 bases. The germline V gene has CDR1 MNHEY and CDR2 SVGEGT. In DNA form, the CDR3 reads TGTGCCAGCAGCAGCCGGACAGGGCGACCAGATACGCAGTATTTT. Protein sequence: CASSSRTGRPDTQYF.

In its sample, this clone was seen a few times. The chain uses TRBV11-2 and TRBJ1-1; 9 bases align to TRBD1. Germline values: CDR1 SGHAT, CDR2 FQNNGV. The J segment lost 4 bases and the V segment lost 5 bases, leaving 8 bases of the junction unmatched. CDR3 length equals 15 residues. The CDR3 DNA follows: TGTGCCAGCAGCGCATACAGGGGGCCGGGCACTGAAGCTTTCTTT. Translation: CASSAYRGPGTEAFF.

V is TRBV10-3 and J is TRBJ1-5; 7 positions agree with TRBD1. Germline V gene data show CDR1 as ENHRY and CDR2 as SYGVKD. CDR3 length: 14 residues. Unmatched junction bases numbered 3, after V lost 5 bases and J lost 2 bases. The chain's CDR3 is CAISTTGGNQPQHF. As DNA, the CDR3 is TGTGCCATCAGTACAACAGGGGGCAATCAGCCCCAGCATTTT.

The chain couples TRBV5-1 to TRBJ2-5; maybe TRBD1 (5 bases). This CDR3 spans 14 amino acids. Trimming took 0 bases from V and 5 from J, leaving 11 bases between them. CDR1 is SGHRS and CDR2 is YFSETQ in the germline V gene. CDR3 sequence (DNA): TGCGCCAGCAGCTTGGGTGGGGCTGTGGAGACCCAGTACTTC. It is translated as CASSLGGAVETQYF.

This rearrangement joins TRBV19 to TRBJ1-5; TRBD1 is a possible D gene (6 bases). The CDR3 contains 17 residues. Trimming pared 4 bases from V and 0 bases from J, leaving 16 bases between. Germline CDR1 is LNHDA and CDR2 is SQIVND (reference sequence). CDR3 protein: CASSKRQNRDSNQPQHF. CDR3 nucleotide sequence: TGTGCCAGTAGTAAGAGACAAAACAGGGATAGCAATCAGCCCCAGCATTTT.

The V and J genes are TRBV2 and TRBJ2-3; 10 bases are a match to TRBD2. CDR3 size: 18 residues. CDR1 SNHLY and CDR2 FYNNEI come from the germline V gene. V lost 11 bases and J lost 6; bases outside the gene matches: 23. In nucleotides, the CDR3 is TGTGCCGGATTGACAGGTCGGACTAGCGGATCAGTGGGGGATACGCAGTATTTT. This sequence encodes CAGLTGRTSGSVGDTQYF.

The CDR3 here is CASSLAGINTGELFF. The CDR3 DNA follows: TGTGCCAGCAGTTTGGCGGGGATTAACACCGGGGAGCTGTTTTTT. This chain uses TRBV28 with TRBJ2-2; the D gene is possibly TRBD2 (6 bases). V was clipped by 3 bases and J by 2 bases, with 10 bases between them. This CDR3 has 15 amino acids. CDR1 and CDR2 (germline): MDHEN, SYDVKM.